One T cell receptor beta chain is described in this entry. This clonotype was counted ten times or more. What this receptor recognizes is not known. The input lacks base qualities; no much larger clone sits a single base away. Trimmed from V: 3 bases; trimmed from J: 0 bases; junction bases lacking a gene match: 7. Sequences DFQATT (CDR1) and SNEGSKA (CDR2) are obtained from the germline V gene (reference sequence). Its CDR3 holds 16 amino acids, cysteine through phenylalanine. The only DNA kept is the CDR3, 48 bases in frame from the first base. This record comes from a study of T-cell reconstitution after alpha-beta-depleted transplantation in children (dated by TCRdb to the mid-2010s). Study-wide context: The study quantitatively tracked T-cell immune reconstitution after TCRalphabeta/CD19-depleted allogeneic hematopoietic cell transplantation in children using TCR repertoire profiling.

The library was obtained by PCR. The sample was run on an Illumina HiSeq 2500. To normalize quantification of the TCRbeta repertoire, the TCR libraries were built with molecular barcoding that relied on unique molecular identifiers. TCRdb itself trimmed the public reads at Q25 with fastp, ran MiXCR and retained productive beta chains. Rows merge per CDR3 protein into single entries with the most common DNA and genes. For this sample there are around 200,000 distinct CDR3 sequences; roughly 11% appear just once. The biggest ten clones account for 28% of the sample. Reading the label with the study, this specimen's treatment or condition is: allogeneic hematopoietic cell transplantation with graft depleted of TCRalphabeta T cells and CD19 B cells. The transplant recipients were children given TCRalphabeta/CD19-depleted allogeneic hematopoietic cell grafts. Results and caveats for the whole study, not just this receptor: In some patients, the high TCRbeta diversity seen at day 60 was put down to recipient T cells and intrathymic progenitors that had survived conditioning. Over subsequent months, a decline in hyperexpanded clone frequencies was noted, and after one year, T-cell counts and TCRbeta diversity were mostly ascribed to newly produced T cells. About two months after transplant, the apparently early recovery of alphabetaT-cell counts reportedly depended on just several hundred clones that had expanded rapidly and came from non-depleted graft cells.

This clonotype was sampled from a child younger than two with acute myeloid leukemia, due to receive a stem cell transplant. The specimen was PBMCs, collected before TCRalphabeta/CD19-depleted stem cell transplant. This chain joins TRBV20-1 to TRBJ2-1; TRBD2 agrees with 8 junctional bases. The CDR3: CSARTTSGPSYNEQFF. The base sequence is TGCAGTGCTAGGACTACTAGCGGACCCTCCTACAATGAGCAGTTCTTC.